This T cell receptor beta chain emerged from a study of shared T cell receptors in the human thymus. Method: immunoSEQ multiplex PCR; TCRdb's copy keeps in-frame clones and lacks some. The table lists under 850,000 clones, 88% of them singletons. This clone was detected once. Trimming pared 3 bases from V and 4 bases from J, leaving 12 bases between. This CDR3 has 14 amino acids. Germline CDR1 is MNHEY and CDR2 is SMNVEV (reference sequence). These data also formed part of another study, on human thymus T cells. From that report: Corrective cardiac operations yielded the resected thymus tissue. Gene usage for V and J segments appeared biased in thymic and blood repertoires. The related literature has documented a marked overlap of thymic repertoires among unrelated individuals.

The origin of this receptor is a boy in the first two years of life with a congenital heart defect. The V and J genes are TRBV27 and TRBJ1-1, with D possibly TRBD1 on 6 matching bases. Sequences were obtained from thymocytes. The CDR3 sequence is CASSFDPGVTEAFF. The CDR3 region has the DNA TGTGCCAGCAGTTTTGATCCAGGGGTCACTGAAGCTTTCTTT.